This T cell receptor (beta chain) comes out of a study of blood T cell repertoires in COVID-19. Turning to the study itself: PBMCs, B-cell-depleted T cells, or T cells provided the cDNA or gDNA that made up the material.

The germline CDR1 and CDR2 sequences are SGHRS and YFSETQ. The CDR3 extends over 13 amino acids. The V and J ends lost 0 bases and 8 bases respectively, with 11 bases between them. Data came from immunoSEQ multiplex PCR; TCRdb stores just in-frame clones and leaves some out. The profile covers 130,000 to 150,000 clones, with approximately 80% appearing a single time and roughly 7.7% taken by the ten largest. Sequenced input: peripheral blood. The chain is built from TRBV5-1 and TRBJ1-2; D is undetermined. The source of this sequence is a human donor with acute or convalescent COVID-19. The donor label of this sample is uncertain. CDR3 bases: TGCGCCAGCAGCTTGGATTCCTGGGAGGGCTACACCTTC. Amino acid sequence: CASSLDSWEGYTF.